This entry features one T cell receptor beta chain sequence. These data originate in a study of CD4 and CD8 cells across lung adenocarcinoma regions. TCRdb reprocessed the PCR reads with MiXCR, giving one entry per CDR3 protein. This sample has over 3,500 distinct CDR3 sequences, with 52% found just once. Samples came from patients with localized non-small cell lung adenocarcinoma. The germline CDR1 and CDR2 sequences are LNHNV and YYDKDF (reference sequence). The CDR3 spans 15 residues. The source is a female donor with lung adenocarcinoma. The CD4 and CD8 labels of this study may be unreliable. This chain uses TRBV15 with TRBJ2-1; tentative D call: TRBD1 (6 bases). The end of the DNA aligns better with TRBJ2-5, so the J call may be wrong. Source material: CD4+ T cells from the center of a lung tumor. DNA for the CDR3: TGTGCCACCAGCAGAGATAGGCAGGGGTCCGGGGCCCAGTACTTC. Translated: CATSRDRQGSGAQYF.